This T cell receptor beta chain is from a study of T cells after yellow fever vaccination (dated by TCRdb to between 2018 and 2021). About the investigation overall: Libraries from fractions with low cell numbers were prepared with the SMART-Seq v4 Ultra Low Input RNA kit. To track T-cell clones before and after primary and booster YFV17D yellow fever vaccination, bulk TCR alpha and beta repertoires were sequenced longitudinally. Two healthy male donors, one aged 18 to 29 and one aged 30 to 39 years, were included in the cohort. Bulk PBMC replicates and cell subsets were isolated from blood drawn at multiple timepoints before and after both primary and secondary immunization. Summary of the overall study and its limitations: After the booster, most clones that had expanded after primary vaccination were detected again (roughly 96% of CD4 and more than 80% of CD8), suggesting broad maintenance of memory. The study included only two donors, which limits how far the findings can be generalized. Compared with the primary T-cell response, the secondary T-cell response was weaker but faster, peaking on day 5 rather than day 15. A small fraction of clonotypes showed up in both the CD4 and CD8 compartments, probably as a result of convergent recombination. FACS-sorted repertoires could contain abundant contaminating clonotypes from the bulk population, so computational filtering was required.

The treatment or condition label corresponds to: live attenuated yellow fever vaccine strain. PBMCs were isolated from peripheral blood using a standard Ficoll-Paque protocol. Dynabeads CD4 and CD8 positive selection kits were used to isolate CD4 and CD8 T-cell fractions. TriZol was used to extract RNA from bulk PBMCs, from CD4 and CD8 fractions, and from dextramer-positive and dextramer-negative fractions. From cysteine to phenylalanine, the CDR3 is 13 amino acids long. The CDR3 DNA has 39 bases and is translated from base 1. Trimming accounts for 3 bases at V and 3 bases at J, while the number of junction bases matched to no gene is 5. The germline V gene (reference sequence) supplies CDR1 DFQATT and CDR2 SNEGSKA. TCR cDNA was synthesized by 5'RACE template switching, through which a universal primer site and unique molecular identifiers were introduced. cDNA synthesis was primed from both the TCR alpha and TCR beta constant segments. Library amplification used two PCR steps, and the second PCR step added sample barcodes and sequencing adapters. Sequencing of libraries was performed on Illumina HiSeq 2500 (2x100 bp) or NovaSeq (2x150 bp). Per the original workflow: MIGEC handled demultiplexing of reads and collapsing into UMI consensus sequences, while MiXCR performed V(D)J alignment. Vaccine-responding clonotypes were defined with edgeR using replicate PBMC samples, requiring FDR below 0.01 and a log2 fold change above 5 up to day 15. Bulk clonotypes were assigned CD4 or CD8 identity according to which sequenced CD4 or CD8 repertoire held them at higher abundance. TCRdb took the public reads, trimmed them with fastp at Q25, ran MiXCR for clone calling and kept in-frame beta chains. A single entry per CDR3 protein holds the most common genes and DNA from its merged rows. These V and J calls are TCRdb output, not the study's own analysis. The sample contains approximately 260,000 distinct CDR3 sequences, 10% to 15% of them found a single time. Together, the top ten hold roughly 0.5% of the sample.

A remark on this clonotype: Which antigen it targets is not known. Nothing much larger sits one base from this clone, and base qualities are not available.

The source was CD4+ T cells sorted from PBMCs, collected 45 days after the yellow fever booster vaccination. The chain employs TRBV20-1 and TRBJ2-7; 7 nucleotides in the junction match TRBD2. This sequence originates from a young man who received the YFV17D yellow fever vaccine. The CDR3 protein sequence reads: CSASSPSGYEQYF. The nucleotides are TGCAGTGCTAGTTCCCCTAGCGGCTACGAGCAGTACTTC.